Listed below are T cell receptor beta chains from one sample, sequenced in a study of graft-versus-host responses after intestinal transplantation. No antigen has been assigned to these receptors. The repertoire was sequenced with immunoSEQ multiplex PCR; TCRdb's copy has only in-frame clones and lacks some. The sample holds around 110,000 clones, approximately 90% seen once. The sample in question was unstimulated CD4+ T cells sorted from spleen or lymph node cells, obtained before intestinal transplant. The receptors derive from a human donor who received an intestinal transplant. Both conserved end residues are part of each CDR3. A D gene is named only where the DNA matches it firmly. Clone size is stated in some rows and not others, as once, few, many or a class when expanded.

>NA|TRBV11-1|TRBJ1-1|12|NA
TGTGCCAGCAGCTTACAGGGCACTGAAGCTTTCTTT
CASSLQGTEAFF
>NA|TRBV25-1|TRBJ2-7|15|TRBD1
TGTGCCAGCAGTGAATCCGGGACAGGGGGCTACGAGCAGTACTTC
CASSESGTGGYEQYF
>once|TRBV5-5|TRBJ2-1|19|TRBD2
TGTGCCAGCAGCCGGGGGGGACTAGCGGGAGGGAAATCCTACAATGAGCAGTTCTTC
CASSRGGLAGGKSYNEQFF
>NA|TRBV28|TRBJ2-1|16|TRBD2
TGTGCCAGCAGTTCACCGGGACTAGCGCCCTACAATGAGCAGTTCTTC
CASSSPGLAPYNEQFF
>once|TRBV30|TRBJ2-1|16|TRBD1
TGTGCCCGGGACAGGGGGCGAGTGTATGTGACCAATGAGCAGTTCTTC
CARDRGRVYVTNEQFF
>NA|TRBV5-4|TRBJ2-2|16|NA
TGTGCCAGCAGCTTGAGTGGCGGGGATCGCACCGGGGAGCTGTTTTTT
CASSLSGGDRTGELFF
>NA|TRBV2|TRBJ2-7|15|TRBD1
TGTGCCAGCAGACCCGACAGGGTACGAATTTACGAGCAGTACTTC
CASRPDRVRIYEQYF
>NA|TRBV4-3|TRBJ2-7|15|TRBD1
TGCGCCAGCAGCCAACTGGACAGGGGAACCTACGAGCAGTACTTC
CASSQLDRGTYEQYF
>NA|TRBV7-2|TRBJ2-2|15|NA
TGTGCCAGCAGCTTTACAAGAACGAACACCGGGGAGCTGTTTTTT
CASSFTRTNTGELFF
>NA|TRBV6-6|TRBJ2-7|15|NA
TGTGCCAGCAGTTACTCCGGGGGGCGCCCCTACGAGCAGTACTTC
CASSYSGGRPYEQYF
>NA|TRBV5-1|TRBJ1-4|16|TRBD1
TGCGCCAGCAGCTTGGGGGGGACAGGGTTAAATGAAAAACTGTTTTTT
CASSLGGTGLNEKLFF
>NA|TRBV7-2|TRBJ2-3|16|NA
TGTGCCAGCAGCCCAAGACTGATTGCAAGCTCAGATACGCAGTATTTT
CASSPRLIASSDTQYF
>NA|TRBV29-1|TRBJ1-1|14|NA
TGCAGCGTGTACAGGGACGACTTGAACACTGAAGCTTTCTTT
CSVYRDDLNTEAFF
>NA|TRBV7-3|TRBJ2-2|14|NA
TGTGCCAGCAGCTTGAGTCGGAACACCGGGGAGCTGTTTTTT
CASSLSRNTGELFF
>NA|TRBV5-1|TRBJ2-5|14|TRBD1
TGCGCCAGCAGCTTCCGGACAGGGCAGGAGACCCAGTACTTC
CASSFRTGQETQYF
>NA|TRBV11-3|TRBJ2-7|16|TRBD1
TGTGCCAGCAGACGTAAACAGGGGTCCCATTCCTACGAGCAGTACTTC
CASRRKQGSHSYEQYF
>NA|TRBV10-3|TRBJ1-2|13|NA
TGTGCCATCAGTGAGTCGGGGAGTTATGGCTACACCTTC
CAISESGSYGYTF
>NA|TRBV4-2|TRBJ1-4|15|TRBD1
TGTGCCAGCAGCCCATCTCTGGGGACAGGCGAAAAACTGTTTTTT
CASSPSLGTGEKLFF
>NA|TRBV28|TRBJ2-2|15|TRBD2
TGTGCCAGCAGTGAAGCGGGAGTGTTTTCCGGGGAGCTGTTTTTT
CASSEAGVFSGELFF
>NA|TRBV27|TRBJ2-7|18|NA
TGTGCCAGCAGTCCCCACCTCGGAGCGGACCAACTCGCCTACGAGCAGTACTTC
CASSPHLGADQLAYEQYF
>NA|TRBV14|TRBJ1-4|13|NA
TGTGCCAGCAGCCAAATCGTGAATGAAAAACTGTTTTTT
CASSQIVNEKLFF
>NA|TRBV30|TRBJ1-2|15|NA
TGTGCCTGGAGTCGATTAATAGCGACCGACTATGGCTACACCTTC
CAWSRLIATDYGYTF
>once|TRBV6-6|TRBJ1-3|16|NA
TGTGCCAGCAGTTACGCGGGACTGGACTCTGGAAACACCATATATTTT
CASSYAGLDSGNTIYF
>NA|TRBV7-8|TRBJ2-7|19|TRBD2
TGTGCCAGCAGCCCACGACTAGCGGGAGAACCCTGGGGGGCCTACGAGCAGTACTTC
CASSPRLAGEPWGAYEQYF
>NA|TRBV6-1|TRBJ2-7|15|NA
TGTGCCAGCAGTGAAAGGACATCGGGCTCCTACGAGCAGTACTTC
CASSERTSGSYEQYF
>NA|TRBV29-1|TRBJ2-1|17|TRBD2
TGCAGCGTCGTGGGACTAGGAATAGTTAAGGTCTACAATGAGCAGTTCTTC
CSVVGLGIVKVYNEQFF
>NA|TRBV14|TRBJ2-5|16|TRBD1
TGTGCCAGCAGCCCCGGGACAGGGCTGGACCAAGAGACCCAGTACTTC
CASSPGTGLDQETQYF
>NA|TRBV29-1|TRBJ1-1|9|NA
TGCAGCGCAGGGCCCGAAGCTTTCTTT
CSAGPEAFF